Detailed here is one TCR beta chain. The data are from a study of blood T cell repertoires in COVID-19. Study overall: Samples of COVID-19 (acute and convalescent) were obtained from the United States, Italy and Spain. PBMCs, B-cell-depleted T cells, or T cells provided the cDNA or gDNA that made up the material.

TCRdb's copy holds only in-frame clones and misses some; the assay was immunoSEQ multiplex PCR. The sample yields tens of thousands of clones, about 88% seen once. V lost 6 bases, J lost 7 bases, and 9 bases stayed unmatched. CDR1 and CDR2 from the germline V gene are KGHSH and LQKENI. This CDR3 is 14 amino acids long. The V gene is TRBV18, the J gene TRBJ2-1, with 7 bases lining up with TRBD2. The receptor's source is a woman of 80 years or more with active COVID-19. Sequenced: peripheral blood. The CDR3 protein is CASSSLASINEQFF. The CDR3 DNA reads as TGTGCCAGCTCGTCACTAGCGTCGATAAATGAGCAGTTCTTC.